The T cell receptor beta chain described here comes from a study of blood T cell repertoires in COVID-19. The wider study: Sites across the United States, Italy and Spain contributed samples from acute and convalescent COVID-19. T cells, B-cell-depleted T cells, or PBMCs supplied cDNA or gDNA.

Original processing notes: Nucleated cell counts were estimated from reference gene primer amplification. Profiling relied on immunoSEQ multiplex PCR, and the TCRdb table lists in-frame clones only, not all of them. Clonal size and the V and J genes are those of that table, whereas D and trimming came from the DNA. Counted here are about 230,000 clones, approximately 80% occurring once; the ten biggest clones make up 6.5% to 9%. At least ten counts were recorded for this clone. V shed 10 bases and J shed 5 bases, with 20 bases lying between them. This CDR3 has 15 residues. CDR1 and CDR2 (germline): LNHDA, SQIVND (reference sequence).

The source of this sequence is a woman between 45 and 65 years old with acute or convalescent COVID-19. The chain has TRBV19 and TRBJ2-2; D perhaps matches TRBD2 (6 bases). Sequencing used peripheral blood. The CDR3 DNA reads as TGTGCCACTCAAGGGCCCGGGAGAAGAACCGGGGAGCTGTTTTTT. Amino acid sequence: CATQGPGRRTGELFF. The full variable domain, in which reference TRBV19 and TRBJ2-2 provide the parts outside the CDR3, is DGGITQSPKYLFRKEGQNVTLSCEQNLNHDAMYWYRQDPGQGLRLIYYSQIVNDFQKGDIAEGYSVSREKKESFPLTVTSAQKNPTAFYLCATQGPGRRTGELFFGEGSRLTVL.